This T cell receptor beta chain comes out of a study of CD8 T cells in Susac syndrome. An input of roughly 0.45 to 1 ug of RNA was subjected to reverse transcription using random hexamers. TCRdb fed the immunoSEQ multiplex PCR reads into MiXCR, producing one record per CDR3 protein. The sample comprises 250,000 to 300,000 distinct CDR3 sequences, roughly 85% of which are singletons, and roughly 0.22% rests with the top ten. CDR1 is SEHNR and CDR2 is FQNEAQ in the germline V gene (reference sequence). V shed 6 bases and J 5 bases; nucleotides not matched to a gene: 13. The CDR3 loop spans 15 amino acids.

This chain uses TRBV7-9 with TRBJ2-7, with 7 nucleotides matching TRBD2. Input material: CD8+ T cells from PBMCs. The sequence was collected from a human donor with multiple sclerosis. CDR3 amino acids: CASSRRVAGLNEQYF. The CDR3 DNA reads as TGTGCCAGCAGTCGACGGGTCGCGGGACTAAACGAGCAGTACTTC.